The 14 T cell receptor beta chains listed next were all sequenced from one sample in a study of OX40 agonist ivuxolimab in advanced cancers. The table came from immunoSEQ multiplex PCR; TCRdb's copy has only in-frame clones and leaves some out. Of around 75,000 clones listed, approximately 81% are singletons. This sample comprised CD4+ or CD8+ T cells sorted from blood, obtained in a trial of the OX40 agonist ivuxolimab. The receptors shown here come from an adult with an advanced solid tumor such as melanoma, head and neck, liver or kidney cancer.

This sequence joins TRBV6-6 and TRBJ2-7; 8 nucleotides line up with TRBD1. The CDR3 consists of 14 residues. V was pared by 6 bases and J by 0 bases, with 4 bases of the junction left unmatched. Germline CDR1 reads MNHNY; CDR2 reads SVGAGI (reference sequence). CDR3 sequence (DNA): TGTGCCAGCAGAAAGACAGGGGACTCCTACGAGCAGTACTTC. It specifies CASRKTGDSYEQYF.

The CDR3 DNA reads as TGTGCCAGCAGCCCACACCCGATAGGGGACAGAGGGCTAAGAGGAAACACCATATATTTT. Amino acids: CASSPHPIGDRGLRGNTIYF. The chain joins TRBV9 to TRBJ1-3, with TRBD1 matching over 7 bases. The CDR3 consists of 20 residues. Germline V gives CDR1 SGDLS, CDR2 YYNGEE. V dropped 4 bases and J dropped 4; count of bases not matched to a gene: 23.

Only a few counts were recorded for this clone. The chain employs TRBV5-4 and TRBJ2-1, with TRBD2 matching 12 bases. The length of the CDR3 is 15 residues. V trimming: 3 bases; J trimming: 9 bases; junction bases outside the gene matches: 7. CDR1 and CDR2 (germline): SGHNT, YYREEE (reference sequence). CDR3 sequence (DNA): TGTGCCAGCAGCTATCTAGCGGGGGGGCGCCGTGAGCAGTTCTTC. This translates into CASSYLAGGRREQFF.

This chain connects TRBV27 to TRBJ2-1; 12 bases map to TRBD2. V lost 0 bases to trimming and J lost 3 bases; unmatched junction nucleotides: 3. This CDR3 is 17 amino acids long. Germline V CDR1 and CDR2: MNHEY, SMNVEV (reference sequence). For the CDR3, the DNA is TGTGCCAGCAGTTTATCGATACTAGCGGGGGGCTACAATGAGCAGTTCTTC. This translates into CASSLSILAGGYNEQFF.

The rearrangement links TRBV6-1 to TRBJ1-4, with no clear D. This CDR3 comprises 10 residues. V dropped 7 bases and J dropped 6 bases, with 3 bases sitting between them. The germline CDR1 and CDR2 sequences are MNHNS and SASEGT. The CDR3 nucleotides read TGTGCCAGCAAACATGAAAAACTGTTTTTT. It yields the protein CASKHEKLFF.

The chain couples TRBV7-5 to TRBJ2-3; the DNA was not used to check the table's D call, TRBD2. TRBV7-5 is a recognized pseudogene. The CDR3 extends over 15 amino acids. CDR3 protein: CVRSLQRWYTDTQYF. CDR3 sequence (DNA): TGTGTCAGAAGCTTACAGCGTTGGTACACAGATACGCAGTATTTT.

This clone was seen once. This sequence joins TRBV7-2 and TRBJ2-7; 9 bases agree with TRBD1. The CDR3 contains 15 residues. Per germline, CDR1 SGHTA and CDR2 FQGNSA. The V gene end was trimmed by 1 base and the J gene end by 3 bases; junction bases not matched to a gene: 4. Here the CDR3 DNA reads TGTGCCAGCAGCTTAGGAGGACAGGGGTTCTACGAGCAGTACTTC. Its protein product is CASSLGGQGFYEQYF.

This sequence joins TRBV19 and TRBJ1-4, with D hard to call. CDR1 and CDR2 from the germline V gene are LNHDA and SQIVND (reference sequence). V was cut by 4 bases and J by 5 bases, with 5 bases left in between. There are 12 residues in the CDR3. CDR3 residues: CASSRVNEKLFF. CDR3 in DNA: TGTGCCAGTAGTAGGGTCAATGAAAAACTGTTTTTT.

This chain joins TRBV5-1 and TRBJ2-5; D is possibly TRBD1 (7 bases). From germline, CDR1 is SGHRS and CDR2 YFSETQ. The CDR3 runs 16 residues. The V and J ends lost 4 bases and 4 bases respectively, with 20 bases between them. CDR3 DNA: TGCGCCAGCAGCCGGGGTGGAGGGGGCGCCGGAGAGACCCAGTACTTC. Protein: CASSRGGGGAGETQYF.

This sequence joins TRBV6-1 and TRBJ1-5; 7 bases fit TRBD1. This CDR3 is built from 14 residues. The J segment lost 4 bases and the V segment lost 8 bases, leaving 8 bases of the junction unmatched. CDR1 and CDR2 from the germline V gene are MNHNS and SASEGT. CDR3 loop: CASFDRVNNQPQHF. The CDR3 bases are TGTGCCAGCTTTGACAGGGTCAATAATCAGCCCCAGCATTTT.

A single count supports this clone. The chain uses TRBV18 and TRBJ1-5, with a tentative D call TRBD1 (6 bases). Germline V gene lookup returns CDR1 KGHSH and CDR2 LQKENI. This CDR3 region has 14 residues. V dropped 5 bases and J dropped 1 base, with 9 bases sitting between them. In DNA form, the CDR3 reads TGTGCCAGCTCAACAGACAGGAGCAATCAGCCCCAGCATTTT. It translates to CASSTDRSNQPQHF.

For the CDR3, the DNA is TGTGCCAGCAGTTACTGGGGAGCCGAGACCCAGTACTTC. It encodes CASSYWGAETQYF. J is TRBJ2-5 and V is TRBV6-5; TRBD2 is a possible D gene (5 bases). Germline values: CDR1 MNHEY, CDR2 SVGAGI. V lost 1 base, J lost 5 bases, and 8 bases lay in between. This CDR3 is 13 amino acids long.

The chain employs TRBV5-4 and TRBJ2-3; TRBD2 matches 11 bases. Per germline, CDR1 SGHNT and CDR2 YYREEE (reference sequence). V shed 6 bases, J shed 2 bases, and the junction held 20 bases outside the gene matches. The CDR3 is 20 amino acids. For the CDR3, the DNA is TGTGCCAGCACACCCCCGTTAGGGCTAGCGGGGGGCCTAAACACAGATACGCAGTATTTT. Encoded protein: CASTPPLGLAGGLNTDTQYF.

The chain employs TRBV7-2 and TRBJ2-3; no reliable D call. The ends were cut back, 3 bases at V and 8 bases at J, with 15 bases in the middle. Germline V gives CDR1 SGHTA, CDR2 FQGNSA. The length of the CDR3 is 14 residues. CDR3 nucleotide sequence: TGTGCCAGCAGCTTGGGCCCGGTAGTCGGTACGCAGTATTTT. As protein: CASSLGPVVGTQYF.